The present T cell receptor beta chain was sequenced within a study of blood T cell repertoires in COVID-19. Looking at the study overall: COVID-19 samples collected from the United States, Italy and Spain covered acute and convalescent phases. The analysed material was cDNA or gDNA that came from T cells, B-cell-depleted T cells, or PBMCs.

How the authors handled the data: Reference gene primer amplification yielded estimated nucleated cell counts. The method was immunoSEQ multiplex PCR; TCRdb's version includes in-frame clones alone and lacks a portion of them. V and J calls and clone size are as listed in that table; D and trimming were resolved from the DNA. The sample shows 200,000 or so clones, 85% to 90% of them seen only once. V shed 10 bases and J shed 1 base, with 12 bases lying between them. CDR3 size: 13 residues. Germline assignment: CDR1 KGHDR and CDR2 SFDVKD. The sequence was collected from an elderly man with acute or convalescent COVID-19. Sample: peripheral blood. The rearrangement joins TRBV24-1 to TRBJ2-5; D not certain. The CDR3 loop is CATGRGSQETQYF. The DNA of the CDR3 is TGTGCCACTGGCCGAGGAAGCCAAGAGACCCAGTACTTC.